A single sample is the source of the 21 T cell receptor beta chains below, sequenced in a study of memory CD4+ T cells and cytomegalovirus serostatus. Single viable CD3+CD4+CD8-CD45RO+ cells were sorted as the memory CD4+ T cells. TCRdb keeps only in-frame clones here, not all; method: immunoSEQ multiplex PCR. Among under 50,000 clones listed, about 78% were seen once. The sample comprised memory CD4+ T cells from blood. Receptor source: an adult in good health and CMV-seronegative.

The gene calls are TRBV11-1 and TRBJ2-1, with 7 bases fitting TRBD1. This CDR3 comprises 12 residues. Germline V CDR1 and CDR2: SGHAT, FQDESV (reference sequence). The V gene end was trimmed by 5 bases and the J gene end by 12 bases; junction bases not matched to a gene: 7. The chain's CDR3 is CASSPDRSMQFF. In DNA, the CDR3 is TGTGCCAGCAGCCCGGACAGGTCCATGCAGTTCTTC.

The chain links TRBV19 to TRBJ1-5, with a weak D call TRBD1 (5 bases). Trimming left V 4 bases short and J 9 bases short, with 22 bases between. The CDR3 runs 16 residues. The V gene's germline CDR1 is LNHDA and CDR2 SQIVND (reference sequence). The CDR3 protein is CASSTPRTGGGGPQHF. Here the CDR3 DNA reads TGTGCCAGTAGTACCCCCCGGACGGGCGGGGGGGGGCCCCAGCATTTT. The whole variable domain, remainder taken from reference TRBV19 and TRBJ1-5, is DGGITQSPKYLFRKEGQNVTLSCEQNLNHDAMYWYRQDPGQGLRLIYYSQIVNDFQKGDIAEGYSVSREKKESFPLTVTSAQKNPTAFYLCASSTPRTGGGGPQHFGDGTRLSIL.

The chain is built from TRBV5-5 and TRBJ1-1; TRBD1 is a possible D gene (5 bases). This CDR3 is 15 amino acids long. V lost 5 bases to trimming and J lost 1 base, with 15 bases between them. Germline CDR1 SGHKS, CDR2 YYEKEE (reference sequence). The CDR3 protein is CASRLAGLSNTEAFF. The CDR3 region has the DNA TGTGCCAGCAGGCTTGCGGGACTCTCGAACACTGAAGCTTTCTTT. The full variable domain, its missing parts supplied by reference TRBV5-5 and TRBJ1-1, is DAGVTQSPTHLIKTRGQQVTLRCSPISGHKSVSWYQQVLGQGPQFIFQYYEKEERGRGNFPDRFSARQFPNYSSELNVNALLLGDSALYLCASRLAGLSNTEAFFGQGTRLTVV.

The chain recombines TRBV5-1 with TRBJ2-3, with no clear D. The germline V gene has CDR1 SGHRS and CDR2 YFSETQ. V was pared by 2 bases and J by 3 bases, with 10 bases between. The CDR3 is 14 amino acids. The CDR3 DNA reads TGCGCCAGCAGCTTCTCGACCCTGACAGATACGCAGTATTTT. Protein product: CASSFSTLTDTQYF.

This chain connects TRBV21-1 to TRBJ2-2; no check of the table's D call, TRBD2, against the DNA was made. TRBV21-1 is a documented pseudogene. The CDR3 is 16 residues long. The chain's CDR3 is CASSKSARTNTGELFF. CDR3 nucleotide sequence: TGTGCCAGCAGCAAATCCGCGCGCACGAACACCGGGGAGCTGTTTTTT.

The J gene is TRBJ2-7, the V gene TRBV5-1, with 9 positions matching TRBD1. Germline loops: CDR1 SGHRS, CDR2 YFSETQ. The trim removed 0 bases at V and 5 bases at J, leaving 9 bases unmatched. This CDR3 has 16 residues. CDR3 sequence: CASSLGLGTGINEQYF. CDR3 nucleotides: TGCGCCAGCAGCTTGGGGTTGGGGACAGGGATCAACGAGCAGTACTTC.

The chain couples TRBV4-3 to TRBJ2-7, with D possibly being TRBD2 (6 bases). Germline loops: CDR1 LGHNA, CDR2 YSLEER. Trimming shortened V by 4 bases and J by 3 bases, and 16 bases separated the two germline ends. The CDR3 totals 15 residues. The CDR3 sequence: CASSLSPGEDYEQYF. The DNA for the CDR3 is TGCGCCAGCAGCCTCTCCCCGGGGGAGGACTACGAGCAGTACTTC.

The chain combines TRBV4-3 with TRBJ1-4; 9 bases map to TRBD1. The CDR3 totals 18 residues. After removal of 4 bases from V and 4 bases from J, the junction contained 13 bases not matched to a gene. Germline V gives CDR1 LGHNA, CDR2 YSLEER. The CDR3: CASSLGTGPARFNEKLFF. DNA for the CDR3: TGCGCCAGCAGCCTCGGGACAGGGCCGGCCCGTTTTAATGAAAAACTGTTTTTT.

The J gene is TRBJ2-3, the V gene TRBV29-1; 12 bases line up with TRBD1. Germline trimming cut 4 bases from V and 3 bases from J; bases unmatched to any gene: 5. CDR1 is SQVTM, CDR2 ANQGSEA, per germline. This CDR3 is built from 15 residues. For the CDR3, the DNA is TGCAGCGTTGCCGGGACAGGGGGCGATACAGATACGCAGTATTTT. Its protein product is CSVAGTGGDTDTQYF.

V usage is TRBV5-4 and J usage is TRBJ2-7; tentatively, D is TRBD2 (6 bases). From germline, CDR1 is SGHNT and CDR2 YYREEE (reference sequence). The CDR3 is made up of 16 amino acids. V was clipped by 4 bases and J by 0 bases, with 17 bases between them. In DNA form, the CDR3 reads TGTGCCAGCAGCCCAGCGCGGGCGGGAAGCTCCTACGAGCAGTACTTC. It encodes CASSPARAGSSYEQYF.

The chain carries TRBV19 and TRBJ2-1; D may correspond to TRBD1 or TRBD2 (10 bases each). Germline V gene lookup returns CDR1 LNHDA and CDR2 SQIVND (reference sequence). The CDR3 is made up of 18 amino acids. Trimming removed 9 bases at V and 8 bases at J, with 32 bases between. CDR3 amino acids: CARPGGTGELAGCDEQFF. CDR3 nucleotide sequence: TGTGCCAGGCCCGGGGGGACAGGGGAACTAGCGGGGTGCGATGAGCAGTTCTTC.

The chain links TRBV10-3 to TRBJ2-1, with TRBD2 matching 8 bases. Germline V CDR1 and CDR2: ENHRY, SYGVKD. J was trimmed by 6 bases and V by 4 bases; bases with no gene match: 8. The CDR3 consists of 15 residues. This CDR3 is CAISVSGVIPNEQFF. The CDR3 region has the DNA TGTGCCATCAGTGTTAGCGGGGTTATACCCAATGAGCAGTTCTTC.

The chain couples TRBV9 to TRBJ2-2; D is undetermined. Germline V gene data show CDR1 as SGDLS and CDR2 as YYNGEE. Trimming removed 4 bases from V and 7 bases from J, with 14 bases in between. The CDR3 consists of 14 residues. The CDR3 DNA reads TGTGCCAGCAGCCCGAGGCTACGCGGCGGGGAGCTGTTTTTT. Residues: CASSPRLRGGELFF.

V and J are TRBV7-2 and TRBJ2-7, with 7 bases that match TRBD2. V was pared by 1 base and J by 1 base, with 7 bases of the junction left unmatched. CDR3 length: 16 amino acids. Germline V gene lookup returns CDR1 SGHTA and CDR2 FQGNSA. DNA for the CDR3: TGTGCCAGCAGCTTAGGACTAGCACCTAAATCCTACGAGCAGTACTTC. Protein sequence: CASSLGLAPKSYEQYF.

By share, this clone counts as medium-sized (0.01 to 0.1%). A junction boundary mismatches the germline segment, possibly from a read error. The chain links TRBV7-9 to TRBJ1-1; D is unresolved. CDR3 length: 13 amino acids. Germline V gives CDR1 SEHNR, CDR2 FQNEAQ (reference sequence). The CDR3 reads CASSLDLGSLIVF. CDR3 coding DNA: TGTGCCAGCAGCTTAGATCTCGGGTCGCTTATTGTCTTT.

The rearrangement uses TRBV7-2 and TRBJ1-1; D gene unclear. The germline V and J ends were trimmed by 2 bases and 0 bases, with 7 bases remaining between them. The CDR3 contains 14 residues. Looked up from germline, CDR1 is SGHTA and CDR2 is FQGNSA. The CDR3 sequence: CASSLISVNTEAFF. The CDR3 DNA reads as TGTGCCAGCAGCTTAATTTCCGTGAACACTGAAGCTTTCTTT.

In the case of this clone: The same CDR3 arises from other DNA sequences in this sample as well. V usage is TRBV7-3 and J usage is TRBJ2-6, with unresolved D. The CDR3 has 13 amino acids. Trimming took 6 bases from V and 2 from J, leaving 5 bases between them. In germline, CDR1 is SGHTA, CDR2 FQGTGA. The CDR3 region is CASRSTGANVLTF. The CDR3 DNA is TGTGCCAGCAGGAGTACTGGGGCCAACGTCCTGACTTTC.

In its sample, this clone was seen once. The J gene is TRBJ1-5, the V gene TRBV2; D is uncertain. V was pared by 2 bases and J by 9 bases, with 14 bases between. Germline CDR1 SNHLY, CDR2 FYNNEI. The CDR3 sequence is 14 residues long. CDR3 coding DNA: TGTGCCAGCAGTGAAAGGAGGCCCGTGGGGCCCCAGCATTTT. This translates into CASSERRPVGPQHF.

A few counts support this clone. The rearrangement links TRBV6-5 to TRBJ1-5, with unresolved D. The ends were cut back, 5 bases at V and 11 bases at J, with 19 bases in the middle. Germline V CDR1 and CDR2: MNHEY, SVGAGI. There are 14 residues in the CDR3. CDR3 in amino acids: CASSTSWTADSQHF. DNA of the CDR3: TGTGCCAGCAGTACCTCTTGGACTGCGGACTCCCAGCATTTT.

In regard to this clone: At one of its ends the junction is not consistent with the germline gene, which may arise from a read error. This sequence joins TRBV5-8 and TRBJ1-1; no reliable D call. The length of the CDR3 is 15 residues. From germline, CDR1 is SGHTS and CDR2 YDEGEE. The CDR3 nucleotides read TGCGCCAGCAGCCAAGAGTTCGCAGTGAGCACTGAAGCTTTCTTT. It is translated as CASSQEFAVSTEAFF.

The chain joins TRBV6-5 to TRBJ2-2; TRBD1 might be the D (6 bases). V gave up 6 bases and J gave up 4 bases, with 15 bases separating them. Germline-derived CDR1 and CDR2 are MNHEY and SVGAGI. The CDR3 totals 15 residues. The CDR3: CASSPQNRVTGELFF. DNA for the CDR3: TGTGCCAGCAGCCCCCAGAACAGGGTCACCGGGGAGCTGTTTTTT.